The rows below give T cell receptor beta chains drawn from one sample of a study of cytomegalovirus exposure and HLA in healthy donors. Clones were sequenced by immunoSEQ multiplex PCR, and TCRdb holds only the in-frame ones, with some missing. This repertoire shows more than 85,000 clones, around 80% found once; its top ten account for about 6.9%. The source material was PBMCs. These receptor sequences come from a young man in good health and CMV-seropositive. Both conserved end residues are part of each CDR3. D genes are given only for firm matches. Some rows mark clone size as missing; the rest say once, few, many or name a class of expanded clone.

.	TRBJ1-1	.	15	TRBV28	CASRGTEYANTEAFF
.	TRBJ2-5	TRBD1	15	TRBV19	CASSIGTGSRETQYF
once	TRBJ2-1	TRBD1	14	TRBV29-1	CSVDNRGLGDEQFF
.	TRBJ1-3	.	13	TRBV5-1	CASSLDRGNTIYF
.	TRBJ2-2	TRBD2	16	TRBV4-2	CASSQEPSGGPGELFF
.	TRBJ1-4	.	15	TRBV7-9	CASSLDSGMREKLFF
.	TRBJ2-1	TRBD2	18	TRBV9	CASSVEVSAGGSYNEQFF
.	TRBJ2-5	.	14	TRBV2	CASRGGALQETQYF
.	TRBJ2-5	TRBD2	16	TRBV7-2	CASSLKRGALQETQYF
.	TRBJ2-1	.	13	TRBV5-1	CASSLTGWNEQFF
few	TRBJ1-3	.	12	TRBV6-5	CASRDNGNTIYF
.	TRBJ2-7	TRBD2	15	TRBV5-1	CASSLEAGVYYEQYF
.	TRBJ2-7	.	14	TRBV6-4	CASSEQGEGYEQYF
once	TRBJ1-2	.	13	TRBV7-9	CASSPPPGGGYTF
.	TRBJ1-2	TRBD1	16	TRBV5-1	CASSLPTGQGAYGYTF
.	TRBJ1-1	.	12	TRBV4-1	CASSHVNTEAFF
.	TRBJ1-5	.	13	TRBV30	CAWSVLGNQPQHF
once	TRBJ2-3	.	15	TRBV5-6	CASSLLNGGTDTQYF
.	TRBJ1-1	.	14	TRBV19	CASSSQGFLTEAFF
.	TRBJ1-1	.	13	TRBV5-1	CASSLWGHTEAFF
.	TRBJ1-4	.	12	TRBV6-6	CASRREDEKLFF
few	TRBJ1-1	TRBD1	16	TRBV18	CASSPRRGDSNTEAFF
.	TRBJ2-1	TRBD1	16	TRBV29-1	CSVTTQGAEGYNEQFF
.	TRBJ2-7	TRBD2	17	TRBV30	CAWTGTSGGSNGYEQYF
.	TRBJ2-7	TRBD1	14	TRBV6-1	CASSPRTGSYEQYF
few	TRBJ2-2	.	13	TRBV15	CATSVGVTGELFF
.	TRBJ1-1	.	12	TRBV2	CASSGQMVEAFF
.	TRBJ2-5	TRBD2	13	TRBV6-1	CASGLAGRETQYF
few	TRBJ2-7	TRBD1	15	TRBV5-4	CASSKGQGSSYEQYF
.	TRBJ2-2	.	14	TRBV6-1	CASTETGNTGELFF
.	TRBJ2-5	.	15	TRBV7-9	CASSPRGGAQETQYF
.	.	.	12	TRBV18	CASSRSSNEQYF
.	TRBJ2-3	.	12	TRBV7-6	CASGLIGTRIYF
.	TRBJ1-5	TRBD1	14	TRBV6-1	CASSARQGDQPQHF
once	TRBJ1-5	.	19	TRBV7-9	CASSLLWGRWGRVPQPQHF
.	TRBJ1-1	.	16	TRBV4-1	CASSQDRRGANTEAFF
.	TRBJ2-3	TRBD1	15	TRBV4-2	CASSPGQGAADTQYF
.	TRBJ1-6	.	14	TRBV6-5	CASQRTATNSPLHF
.	TRBJ2-2	TRBD1	15	TRBV28	CASITGQGASGELFF
.	TRBJ2-2	.	15	TRBV12-5	CASGKGSGNTGELFF
.	TRBJ1-1	.	12	TRBV29-1	CSVLLQNTEAFF
few	TRBJ2-7	.	15	TRBV11-2	CASSLGGSPTYEQYF
.	TRBJ1-1	.	13	TRBV9	CASSYTGNTEAFF
.	TRBJ1-4	TRBD1	15	TRBV15	CATSSHRQGSEKLFF
.	TRBJ2-3	.	13	TRBV5-1	CASHVQGQDTQYF